The 15 T cell receptor beta chains reported below all come from one sample, sequenced in a study of metastatic and nonmetastatic thyroid tumors. Patients had received no treatment of any kind before thyroid surgery. TCRdb re-clonotyped the PCR reads via MiXCR. Among 15,000 to 20,000 clones listed, 9.5% to 15% were seen once. The sequenced material came from blood. The receptors come from a female donor with papillary thyroid cancer or a benign thyroid nodule (not recorded which). Some clones in this sample may be carry-over from other donors' samples.

This chain joins TRBV20-1 and TRBJ2-5; either TRBD1 or TRBD2 may supply D (6 bases each). Germline-derived CDR1 and CDR2 are DFQATT and SNEGSKA (reference sequence). V lost 5 bases and J lost 5, with 18 bases in between. CDR3 size: 14 residues. The DNA for the CDR3 is TGCAGTGCTGGGGGCGGGGTGGCCGGGGAGACCCAGTACTTC. Its translation is CSAGGGVAGETQYF.

This clone appeared many times. The chain links TRBV14 to TRBJ2-7, with TRBD1 matching 7 bases. V was clipped by 4 bases and J by 0 bases; unmatched bases: 15. The CDR3 has 18 amino acids. Looked up from germline, CDR1 is SGHDN and CDR2 is FVKESK. The CDR3 protein is CASSPQPGQQRGSYEQYF. The CDR3 region has the DNA TGTGCCAGCAGCCCTCAACCGGGACAGCAAAGGGGCTCCTACGAGCAGTACTTC.

This clone is labeled medium-sized. The chain uses TRBV6-4 and TRBJ1-2; 10 bases match TRBD1. V trimming: 6 bases; J trimming: 6 bases; junction bases outside the gene matches: 7. CDR1 is MRHNA, CDR2 SNTAGT, per germline. CDR3 length equals 14 residues. CDR3 loop: CASRRDRGDHGYTF. The CDR3 DNA follows: TGTGCCAGCAGGAGGGACAGGGGAGATCATGGCTACACCTTC.

The V gene is TRBV6-2 or TRBV6-3, the J gene TRBJ2-1, with 14 bases aligning to TRBD2. The trim removed 0 bases at V and 4 bases at J, leaving 2 bases unmatched. CDR1 MNHEY and CDR2 SVGEGT come from the germline V gene. The CDR3 contains 17 residues. In DNA form, the CDR3 reads TGTGCCAGCAGTTACTCGGGACTAGCGGGAGTTTACAATGAGCAGTTCTTC. It codes for CASSYSGLAGVYNEQFF.

Turning to this clone: A much larger clone lies a single base off, so this may be a read error. The sample carries other DNA sequences with the same CDR3. The J gene is TRBJ2-1, the V gene TRBV3-1; no clear D gene. Germline V gene sequence: CDR1 LGHDT, CDR2 YNNKEL (reference sequence). This CDR3 comprises 16 residues. The CDR3 loop is CASSRTDAGSYNEQFF. The CDR3 DNA follows: TGTGCCAGCAGCCGCACCGACGCCGGCTCCTACAATGAGCAGTTCTTT.

This clone was found many times. The CDR3 coding sequence is TGTGCCAGCAGTAAACAGGGGGCGGAGACCCAGTACTTC. Translated, it gives CASSKQGAETQYF. This chain joins TRBV6-1 and TRBJ2-5; 9 positions agree with TRBD1. With V trimmed by 5 bases and J by 5 bases, 3 bases remained unmatched. The CDR3 has 13 residues. Germline CDR1 MNHNS, CDR2 SASEGT.

This clone was found many times. The J gene is TRBJ2-7, the V gene TRBV18; D is possibly TRBD2 (6 bases). The CDR3 runs to 17 residues. V lost 6 bases, J lost 6 bases, and 27 bases lay in between. From germline, CDR1 is KGHSH and CDR2 LQKENI. In DNA, the CDR3 is TGTGCCAGCTCCCCGGTTCTTACGGGAGTCCTCGGCGGCGAGCAGTACTTC. It translates to CASSPVLTGVLGGEQYF.

This clone was seen repeatedly, ten times or more. The rearrangement links TRBV30 to TRBJ1-1; D possibly corresponds to TRBD1 (5 bases). V was trimmed by 2 bases and J by 3 bases, leaving 19 bases between them. CDR3 length equals 16 residues. Germline lookup yields CDR1 GTSNPN and CDR2 SVGIG (reference sequence). CDR3 loop: CAWSLEWRGEDTEAFF. Here the CDR3 DNA reads TGTGCCTGGAGTTTAGAATGGCGAGGGGAAGACACTGAAGCTTTCTTT.

Many counts were recorded for this clone. The chain is built from TRBV30 and TRBJ2-4; perhaps TRBD1 as D (5 bases). V gave up 0 bases and J gave up 6 bases, with 6 bases separating them. The CDR3 runs 12 residues. Germline CDR1 is GTSNPN and CDR2 is SVGIG (reference sequence). Here the CDR3 DNA reads TGTGCCTGGAGTGTACAGGCAAACATTCAGTACTTC. Translation: CAWSVQANIQYF.

Ten or more counts support this clone. J is TRBJ2-2 and V is TRBV19; perhaps TRBD2 as D (5 bases). V lost 6 bases and J 4 bases, leaving 9 bases between the germline ends. CDR1 and CDR2 from the germline V gene are LNHDA and SQIVND (reference sequence). This CDR3 region has 13 residues. This CDR3 is CASRDFSTGELFF. The CDR3 DNA is TGTGCCAGTAGGGACTTTTCCACCGGGGAGCTGTTTTTT. Filled out from reference TRBV19 and TRBJ2-2, the complete variable domain reads DGGITQSPKYLFRKEGQNVTLSCEQNLNHDAMYWYRQDPGQGLRLIYYSQIVNDFQKGDIAEGYSVSREKKESFPLTVTSAQKNPTAFYLCASRDFSTGELFFGEGSRLTVL.

This clone was picked up many times. The sample has other DNA sequences that encode this CDR3 too. V is TRBV20-1 and J is TRBJ1-1, with no clear D. This CDR3 contains 10 residues. CDR1 DFQATT and CDR2 SNEGSKA come from the germline V gene (reference sequence). The V end was cut by 3 bases, the J end by 11 bases, with 10 bases between. CDR3 nucleotide sequence: TGCAGTGCTAGCGCCCGGACGGCTTTCTTT. Translated: CSASARTAFF.

This clone was seen many times. The chain links TRBV12-3 or TRBV12-4 to TRBJ2-3; 13 bases are shared with TRBD2. V gave up 4 bases and J gave up 3 bases; unmatched junction bases: 4. This CDR3 region has 16 residues. Here the CDR3 reads CASSWTSGSGTDTQYF. CDR3 coding DNA: TGTGCCAGCAGTTGGACTAGCGGGAGTGGTACAGATACGCAGTATTTT.

There are many counts of this clone. The CDR3 DNA sequence: TGCAGCGTCGACCGGGATACGCAGTATTTT. It specifies CSVDRDTQYF. V usage is TRBV29-1 and J usage is TRBJ2-3; D unclear. V was cut by 6 bases and J by 6 bases, with 7 bases left in between. Germline V gene lookup returns CDR1 SQVTM and CDR2 ANQGSEA. The CDR3 sequence is 10 residues long.

This clone has a count of ten or more. CDR3 in DNA: TGCAGTGCTAGAGCCCCCGGGACAGGGAGCGGGACCCAGTACTTC. It yields the protein CSARAPGTGSGTQYF. V is TRBV20-1 and J is TRBJ2-5, with 9 bases lining up with TRBD1. Germline loops: CDR1 DFQATT, CDR2 SNEGSKA (reference sequence). Unmatched junction bases numbered 10, after V lost 1 base and J lost 7 bases. The CDR3 spans 15 residues.

This clone was observed once. A much larger clone lies a single base off, so this may be a read error. The V gene is TRBV29-1, the J gene TRBJ1-1; D is unclear. This CDR3 region has 11 residues. Between the trimmed V and J ends, which lost 3 bases and 4 bases, there was a span of 6 bases. Germline V gene data show CDR1 as SQVTM and CDR2 as ANQGSEA. The CDR3 loop is CSVDGPTEAFF. The CDR3 nucleotides read TGCAGCGTTGATGGACCCACTGAAGCTTTCTTT. Supplemented by reference TRBV29-1 and TRBJ1-1, the full variable domain reads SAVISQKPSRDICQRGTSLTIQCQVDSQVTMMFWYRQQPGQSLTLIATANQGSEATYESGFVIDKFPISRPNLTFSTLTVSNMSPEDSSIYLCSVDGPTEAFFGQGTRLTVV.